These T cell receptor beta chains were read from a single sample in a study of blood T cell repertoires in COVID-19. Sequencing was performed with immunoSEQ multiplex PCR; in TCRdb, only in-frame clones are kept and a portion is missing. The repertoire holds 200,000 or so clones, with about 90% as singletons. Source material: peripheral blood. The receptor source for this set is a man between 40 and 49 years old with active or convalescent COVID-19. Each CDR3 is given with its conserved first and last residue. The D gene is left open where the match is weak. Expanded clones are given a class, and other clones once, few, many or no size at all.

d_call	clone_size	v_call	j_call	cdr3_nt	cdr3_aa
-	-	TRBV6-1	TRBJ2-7	TGTGCCAGCAGTGACCGGGACACAGCCTACGAGCAGTACTTC	CASSDRDTAYEQYF
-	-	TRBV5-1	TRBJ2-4	TGCGCCAGCAGCTTGGTGGCGGCAAATCTAGCCAAAAACATTCAGTACTTC	CASSLVAANLAKNIQYF
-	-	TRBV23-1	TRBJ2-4	TGCGCCAGCAGTCACCGCACAGGGAGAGAGTCCAAAAACATTCAGTACTTC	CASSHRTGRESKNIQYF
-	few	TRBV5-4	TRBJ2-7	TGTGCCAGCAGCTTGGATGGTCGGGGGGAGCAGTACTTC	CASSLDGRGEQYF
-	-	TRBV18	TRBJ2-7	TGTGCCAGCTCACCAAGCTCCGCAGGGGCAACCTACGAGCAGTACTTC	CASSPSSAGATYEQYF
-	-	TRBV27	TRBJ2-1	TGTGCCAGCAGTCGACAGCCCACCTACAATGAGCAGTTCTTC	CASSRQPTYNEQFF
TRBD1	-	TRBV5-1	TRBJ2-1	TGCGCCAGCAGCTTGGTGAGTGGACAGGGGAATGAGCAGTTCTTC	CASSLVSGQGNEQFF
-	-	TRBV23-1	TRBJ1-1	TGCGCCAGCCCCCTAATGCGGGGGATGAACACTGAAGCTTTCTTT	CASPLMRGMNTEAFF
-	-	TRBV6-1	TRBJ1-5	TGTGCCAGCAGTGCACCCTACCCCTTCGGTACGAATAGCAATCAGCCCCAGCATTTT	CASSAPYPFGTNSNQPQHF
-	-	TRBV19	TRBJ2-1	TGTGCCAGTAGTATAGGGCAGGGGAGGGTAAATGAGCAGTTCTTC	CASSIGQGRVNEQFF
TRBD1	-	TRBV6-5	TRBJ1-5	TGTGCCAGCAGTCTGGACAGGGGGGAGGGTCAGCCCCAGCATTTT	CASSLDRGEGQPQHF
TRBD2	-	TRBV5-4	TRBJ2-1	TGTGCCAGCAGCTCCGGGGGGGAGCAGCCCCACAATGAGCAGTTCTTC	CASSSGGEQPHNEQFF
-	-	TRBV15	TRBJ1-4	TGTGCCACCAGCAAGAGACAGGAGGAAAAACTGTTTTTT	CATSKRQEEKLFF
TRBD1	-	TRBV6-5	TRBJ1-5	TGTGCCAGCAGTTACCGACAGGGGGCCCAGCCCCAGCATTTT	CASSYRQGAQPQHF
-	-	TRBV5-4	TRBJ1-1	TGTGCCAGCAGTCGCCGGGAGAACACTGAAGCTTTCTTT	CASSRRENTEAFF
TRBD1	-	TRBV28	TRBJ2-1	TGTGCCAGCAGTACAGGGGGCCCCTACAATGAGCAGTTCTTC	CASSTGGPYNEQFF
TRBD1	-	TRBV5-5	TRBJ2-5	TGTGCCAGCAGCTTGTACCCAGGACAGGGGAAACAGACCCAGTACTTC	CASSLYPGQGKQTQYF
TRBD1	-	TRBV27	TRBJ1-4	TGTGCCAGCAGTTTATCGCCGGGACAGGCGGGAAAACTGTTTTTT	CASSLSPGQAGKLFF
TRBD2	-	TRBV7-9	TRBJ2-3	TGTGCCAGCAGCCGGGGACTAGCGGGAGCCCAAGATACGCAGTATTTT	CASSRGLAGAQDTQYF
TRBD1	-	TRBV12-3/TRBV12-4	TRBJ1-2	TGTGCCAGCAGTTTCTTACAGGGGAGTGGCTACACCTTC	CASSFLQGSGYTF
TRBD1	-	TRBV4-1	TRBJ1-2	TGCGCCAGCAGCCGCTTCGCAGGACAGGGAAGTATCTATGGCTACACCTTC	CASSRFAGQGSIYGYTF
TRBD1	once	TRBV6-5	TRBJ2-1	TGTGCCGGACAAGGGAACAGGGGGAATGAGCAGTTCTTC	CAGQGNRGNEQFF
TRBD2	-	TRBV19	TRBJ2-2	TGTGCCAGTACCGATTGGACTAGCGGAAACACCGGGGAGCTGTTTTTT	CASTDWTSGNTGELFF
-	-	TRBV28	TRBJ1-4	TGTGCCAGCACTCAGGGGCCTCCTAATGAAAAACTGTTTTTT	CASTQGPPNEKLFF
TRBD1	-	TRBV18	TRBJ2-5	TGTGCCAGCTCCCCCGGGGACAGAAAAGAGACCCAGTACTTC	CASSPGDRKETQYF
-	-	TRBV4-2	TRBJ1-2	TGTGCCAGCAGAACGCAACAGGGAGCTAACTATGGCTACACCTTC	CASRTQQGANYGYTF
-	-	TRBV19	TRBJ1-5	TGTGCCAGTACCTCGACTAGTAGCAATCAGCCCCAGCATTTT	CASTSTSSNQPQHF
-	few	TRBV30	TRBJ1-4	TGTGCCTGGAGCGGGTCGGCGGGGCTTAATGAAAAACTGTTTTTT	CAWSGSAGLNEKLFF
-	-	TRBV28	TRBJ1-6	TGTGCCAGCAGCCCTAATAACAGGGTAAAGGGATATAATTCACCCCTCCACTTT	CASSPNNRVKGYNSPLHF
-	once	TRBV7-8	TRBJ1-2	TGTGCCAGCAGCTTAGGGGGTAGGGGCAGCCTCTATGGCTACACCTTC	CASSLGGRGSLYGYTF
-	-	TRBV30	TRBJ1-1	TGTGCCTGGAGTGGACTTTCGCGGGCTTTCTTT	CAWSGLSRAFF
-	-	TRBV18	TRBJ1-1	TGTGCCAGCTCACCCCATTCGGGAGAGGTGGGTTTCTTT	CASSPHSGEVGFF
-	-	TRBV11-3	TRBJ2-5	TGTGCCAGCAGCTTAGTTGCCGGAGGGACCCAGTACTTC	CASSLVAGGTQYF
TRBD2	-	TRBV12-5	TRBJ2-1	TGTGCTAGTGGCCCCGGACTAGCGGGAGGATATGAGCAGTTCTTC	CASGPGLAGGYEQFF
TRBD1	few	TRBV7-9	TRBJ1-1	TGTGCCAGCAGCCCAGCGACAGGGCGCACTGAAGCTTTCTTT	CASSPATGRTEAFF
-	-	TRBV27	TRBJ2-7	TGTGCCAGCAGTTTATCCCCAGTATACGAGCAGTACTTC	CASSLSPVYEQYF
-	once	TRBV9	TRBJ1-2	TGTGCCAGCAGCCCTGCGGGGCTAGGCTACACCTTC	CASSPAGLGYTF
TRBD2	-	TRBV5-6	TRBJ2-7	TGTGCCAGCAGCCTAGGGACTAGCGGGGGGTGGTCCTACGAGCAGTACTTC	CASSLGTSGGWSYEQYF
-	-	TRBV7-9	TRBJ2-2	TGTGCCAGCAGCCCCCTGGCGGGTTTAAACACCGGGGAGCTGTTTTTT	CASSPLAGLNTGELFF
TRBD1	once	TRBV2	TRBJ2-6	TGTGCCAGCAGTGAAGGCCGGACAGGGGGCCTTTCTGGGGCCAACGTCCTGACTTTC	CASSEGRTGGLSGANVLTF
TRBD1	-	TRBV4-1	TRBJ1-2	TGCGCCAGCAGCCAACCATCTCAGGGGGCGCCGGGCTACACCTTC	CASSQPSQGAPGYTF
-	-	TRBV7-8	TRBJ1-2	TGTGCCAGCAGCGTCCTTGGACTCGAGGCCTATGGCTACACCTTC	CASSVLGLEAYGYTF
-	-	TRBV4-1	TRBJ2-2	TGCGCCAGCAGCCAGGGCGGGACCGGGGAGCTGTTTTTT	CASSQGGTGELFF
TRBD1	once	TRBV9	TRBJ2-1	TGTGCCAGCAGCGCGGGACAGGGGCGGGGTGAGCAGTTCTTC	CASSAGQGRGEQFF
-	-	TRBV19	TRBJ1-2	TGTGCCAGTAGTACAGGGAGGTGGTGGTCCTTCGGCTACACCTTC	CASSTGRWWSFGYTF
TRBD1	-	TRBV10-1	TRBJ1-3	TGCGCCAGCAGGCCCAAACAGGGGACTTACCCAAACTCTGGAAACACCATATATTTT	CASRPKQGTYPNSGNTIYF